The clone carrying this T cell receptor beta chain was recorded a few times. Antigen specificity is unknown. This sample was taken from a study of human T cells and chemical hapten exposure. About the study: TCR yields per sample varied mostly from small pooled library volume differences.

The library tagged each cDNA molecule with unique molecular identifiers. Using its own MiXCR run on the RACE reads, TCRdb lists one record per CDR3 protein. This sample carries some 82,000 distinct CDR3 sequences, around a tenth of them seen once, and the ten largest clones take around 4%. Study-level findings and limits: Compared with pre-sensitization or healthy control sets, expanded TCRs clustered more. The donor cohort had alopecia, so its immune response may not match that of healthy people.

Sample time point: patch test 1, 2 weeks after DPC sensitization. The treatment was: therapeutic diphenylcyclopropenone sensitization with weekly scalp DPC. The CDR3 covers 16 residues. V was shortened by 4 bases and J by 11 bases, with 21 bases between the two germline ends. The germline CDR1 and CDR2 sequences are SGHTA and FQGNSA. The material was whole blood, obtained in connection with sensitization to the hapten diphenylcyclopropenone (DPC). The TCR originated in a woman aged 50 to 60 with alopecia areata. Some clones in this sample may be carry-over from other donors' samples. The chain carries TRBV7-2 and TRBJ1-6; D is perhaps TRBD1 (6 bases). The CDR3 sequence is CASSSMTGLSVAPLHF. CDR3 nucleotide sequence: TGTGCCAGCAGCTCAATGACAGGTTTATCGGTGGCACCCCTCCACTTT.